Listed below are T cell receptor beta chains from one sample, sequenced in a study of T-cell reconstitution after alpha-beta-depleted transplantation in children. TCRdb processed the PCR reads anew with MiXCR; each CDR3 protein has one entry. The sample records about 200,000 distinct CDR3 sequences, roughly 8.1% being singletons. The specimen comprised PBMCs, mostly from graft donor cells, sampled 360 days after TCRalphabeta/CD19-depleted stem cell transplant. All receptors derive from a male patient aged 2-9 years who had a stem cell transplant for acute myeloid leukemia, so the T cells may come from the graft donor. Both conserved end residues are part of each CDR3. A D gene is named only where the DNA matches it firmly.

v_call d_call cdr3_aa
TRBV6-5 TRBD1 CASSYVGQAQETQYF
TRBV2 - CTSSLKRLASPINEQFF
TRBV5-1 - CASSTGPQGYEQYF
TRBV7-6 - CASSLYWWVSGETQYF
TRBV28 TRBD1 CASFGTGGLSSYNEQFF
TRBV4-1 - CASSQDDLGGREQFF
TRBV29-1 - CSVVPLTGTDTQYF
TRBV5-5 - CASSLAGVTNTEAFF
TRBV2 - CASRRENTGELFF
TRBV7-2 TRBD2 CASSLEASGPQYF
TRBV4-3 TRBD2 CASSHSRLAGGSGEQFF
TRBV7-7 - CASSLEFQGPNTGELFF
TRBV5-1 - CASSLHPTGISAPSSYEQYF
TRBV7-8 - CASSLALGRENIQYF
TRBV9 - CASSVDWGLYNEQFF
TRBV11-1 - CASSLAWGRHGVNSPLHF
TRBV29-1 TRBD2 CSAAAVAGAYNEQFF
TRBV12-5 - CARGKPPRAELQETQYF
TRBV10-3 TRBD2 CAISAASGAPHYNEQFF
TRBV5-1 - CASSSGRFTDTQYF
TRBV12-3/TRBV12-4 - CASSLNLGLQETQYF
TRBV7-2 - CASSLAGVYNEQFF
TRBV29-1 - CSVVHAGDAKNIQYF
TRBV5-1 - CASSLGQGGLNIQYF
TRBV2 - CASSDWGLRRNIQYF
TRBV5-1 TRBD1 CASSSQGENTEAFF
TRBV10-3 - CASRGQIYEQYF
TRBV15 - CATSRDLGGHNEKLFF
TRBV20-1 - CSASTGLGNYGYTF
TRBV5-6 - CASSTPGHTGGYTF
TRBV5-1 TRBD2 CASSLWGGGYNEQFF
TRBV10-2 TRBD1 CASSDPTGGPSTDTQYF
TRBV7-2 - CASSRGPPGTGELFF
TRBV5-1 TRBD2 CASSPERGDNEQFF
TRBV29-1 - CSVVPTPTGAKNIQYF
TRBV2 - CASGADQPQHF
TRBV7-6 - CASSLEGLRNTEAFF
TRBV5-8 - CASSIRDPTDTQYF
TRBV12-3/TRBV12-4 - CASSFLGLDTQYF
TRBV4-2 - CASSQVWRATDQTQYF
TRBV20-1 - CSARVGSSYNEQFF
TRBV12-3/TRBV12-4 TRBD1 CASRPGQGSGANVLTF
TRBV24-1 - CATSIGRRTDTQYF
TRBV29-1 - CSVDFPDSRPLDTQYF
TRBV14 - CASSQDSLFTRTGELFF